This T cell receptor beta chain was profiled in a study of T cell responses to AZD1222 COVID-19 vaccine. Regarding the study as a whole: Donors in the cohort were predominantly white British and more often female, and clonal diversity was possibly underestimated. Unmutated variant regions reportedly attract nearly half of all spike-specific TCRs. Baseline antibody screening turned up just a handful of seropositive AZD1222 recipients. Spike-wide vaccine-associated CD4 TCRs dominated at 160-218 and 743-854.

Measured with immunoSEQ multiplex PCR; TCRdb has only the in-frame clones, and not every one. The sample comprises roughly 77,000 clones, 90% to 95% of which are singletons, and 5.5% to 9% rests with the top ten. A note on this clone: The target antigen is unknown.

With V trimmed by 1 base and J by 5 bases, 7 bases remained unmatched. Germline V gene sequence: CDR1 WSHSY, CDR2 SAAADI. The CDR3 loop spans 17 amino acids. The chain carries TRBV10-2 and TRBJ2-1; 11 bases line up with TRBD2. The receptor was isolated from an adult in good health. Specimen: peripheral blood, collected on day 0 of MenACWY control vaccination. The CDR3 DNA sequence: TGCGCCAGCAGTGAGTGGGCCGGGACTAGCGGAAACAATGAGCAGTTCTTC. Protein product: CASSEWAGTSGNNEQFF.